This T cell receptor (beta chain) stems from a study of OX40 agonist ivuxolimab in advanced cancers. Study-wide background: Recorded diagnoses for dose-escalation patients were hepatocellular carcinoma, melanoma, renal cell or head and neck cancer. Having had anti-PD-1, anti-PD-L1 or anti-CTLA-4 therapy before was allowed, and over 35% had some.

V lost 3 bases and J lost 2, with 20 bases in between. There are 18 residues in the CDR3. The germline V gene encodes CDR1 LNHDA and CDR2 SQIVND (reference sequence). Here immunoSEQ multiplex PCR was the method, and the copy in TCRdb shows in-frame clones only, minus some. The sample contains approximately 74,000 clones, about three quarters of which appear only once. This chain links TRBV19 with TRBJ1-5; D remains ambiguous. Sequencing was performed on CD4+ or CD8+ T cells sorted from blood, taken in a trial of the OX40 agonist ivuxolimab. This TCR derives from an adult with an advanced solid tumor such as melanoma, head and neck, liver or kidney cancer. CDR3 protein: CASSMGRIINQGNQPQHF. The CDR3 nucleotides read TGTGCCAGTAGTATGGGCAGGATAATTAATCAGGGCAATCAGCCCCAGCATTTT.